This TCR beta chain originates from a study of blood T cells in healthy people across ages (dated by TCRdb to 2015 to 2017). A note on the overall study: In model experiments, roughly one uniquely barcoded TCR beta cDNA molecule per two T cells was captured by template switching. To avoid experimental bias, donors of different ages were randomly spread across the sequencing lanes. For two donors (one aged 18 to 29 and one aged 80 or older), the study analyzed two additional independent replicas of 1 million unique cDNA reads from the same blood draw. The donors were divided into four age groups: young (average approximately 17 years), middle-aged (approximately 41), aged (approximately 62) and long-lived (about 84). To track age-related changes in TCR beta repertoire diversity, the study relied on deep sequencing normalized with unique cDNA molecular identifiers.

From cysteine to phenylalanine, the CDR3 is 14 amino acids long. The kept DNA is CDR3 alone, 42 bases in frame from the first base. Trimming accounts for 3 bases at V and 8 bases at J, while the number of junction bases matched to no gene is 3. For CDR1 and CDR2, the germline V gene (reference sequence) lists PRHDT and FYEKMQ. Note on this clonotype: Its antigen remains undetermined. No quality values exist for individual bases; no much larger clone is one base distant.

The library relied on 5' RACE. These reads were obtained on an Illumina HiSeq 2500. A second PCR of about 7 to 12 cycles was performed with a sample-barcoded 5' primer and a J-beta primer mix. A unique molecular identifier was introduced onto each TCR beta cDNA molecule by a template-switch 5' adaptor carrying 12 random nucleotides. At least 2.5 million CDR3-containing paired-end reads were obtained from each sample. First-strand cDNA synthesis was performed from all RNA using the Mint cDNA synthesis kit, with priming by a TRBC-specific oligonucleotide. Following uracil-DNA glycosylase treatment, a first 18-cycle PCR with universal primers M1SS and BC2_uni_R was performed on all cDNA. Regarding the original processing steps: For normalization, 1 million high-quality reads, each with a distinct molecular identifier, were randomly selected from each sample. Reads with shared molecular identifiers were discarded instead of being binned into consensus sequences. MiTCR, set to a Q25 quality threshold and the strictest error-elimination algorithm, was used for CDR3 identification, clonotype clustering and error correction. A nonparametric unseen species model with Euler transformation was used to estimate a lower bound on total TCR beta diversity. In-frame beta chains were kept once TCRdb had trimmed the public reads at Q25 with fastp and called clones with MiXCR. Under each unique CDR3 protein, matching rows form one entry showing the most common genes and DNA. In this record, the V and J calls reflect TCRdb's handling and not the investigators' own analysis. In all, the sample holds under 2 million distinct CDR3 sequences, and about 32% of those were seen once. The ten largest clones represent 11% of the sample.

Points the paper makes about the study in general: As age increased, observed TCR beta diversity per million T cells dropped in a roughly linear way, and a significant reduction was already evident by age 40. Estimates of total diversity based on one million sequenced T cells were regarded as lower bounds and as underestimates. Donor CMV infection status was unknown, potentially confounding age-related changes in expanded clonotypes. A strong correlation was found between observed TCR beta diversity and the percentage of naive T cells measured by flow cytometry. Since profiling was done on bulk unsorted PBMCs, naive and antigen-experienced compartments could not be conclusively compared. Compared with the aged group, more naive CD4+ T cells, fewer expanded clones and increased TCR diversity were shown by the long-lived group, suggesting age selection.

Donors were about 36 systemically healthy Caucasian individuals from Russia aged roughly 6 to 100 years. Each donor gave approximately 9.3 milliliters of peripheral blood, collected into EDTA-treated Vacutainer tubes. Ficoll-Paque density-gradient centrifugation was used to isolate PBMCs, with at least 6 million obtained per sample. Trizol reagent was used to extract total RNA from PBMCs, with at least 5.5 micrograms per sample. Naive CD45RAhigh/CD27high T cell percentages were measured by flow cytometry on a PBMC aliquot from every donor. The sequence joins TRBV13 to TRBJ1-4; a stretch of 10 junction bases matches TRBD1. This sequence was found in a woman in her twenties or thirties in good health. The specimen was blood. In nucleotides, the sequence is TGTGCCAGCAGCTTGGGACAGGGGCTCGAAAAACTGTTTTTT. Protein translation: CASSLGQGLEKLFF.